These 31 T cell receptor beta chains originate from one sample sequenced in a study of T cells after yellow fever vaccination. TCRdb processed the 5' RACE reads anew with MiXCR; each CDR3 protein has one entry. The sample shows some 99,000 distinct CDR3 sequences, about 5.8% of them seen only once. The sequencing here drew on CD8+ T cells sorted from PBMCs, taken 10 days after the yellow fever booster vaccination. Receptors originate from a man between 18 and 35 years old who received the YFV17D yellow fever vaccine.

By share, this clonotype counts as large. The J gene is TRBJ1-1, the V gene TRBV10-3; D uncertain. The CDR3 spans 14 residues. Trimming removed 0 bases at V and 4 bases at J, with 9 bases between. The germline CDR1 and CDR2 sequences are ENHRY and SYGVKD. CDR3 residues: CAISESRRFTEAFF. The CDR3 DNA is TGTGCCATCAGTGAGTCACGGAGGTTCACTGAAGCTTTCTTT.

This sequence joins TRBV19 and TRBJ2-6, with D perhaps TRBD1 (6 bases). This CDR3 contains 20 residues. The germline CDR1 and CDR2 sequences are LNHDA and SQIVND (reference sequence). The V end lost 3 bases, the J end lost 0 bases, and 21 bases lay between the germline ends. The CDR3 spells CASSILGRPGARSGANVLTF. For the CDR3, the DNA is TGTGCCAGTAGTATTCTGGGTAGGCCAGGGGCCCGCTCTGGGGCCAACGTCCTGACTTTC.

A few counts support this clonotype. For the CDR3, the DNA is TGTGCCAGCAGTTACTCAGGACAGGAAAAAGCTTTCTTT. Amino acids: CASSYSGQEKAFF. The gene calls are TRBV6-5 and TRBJ1-1; 7 nucleotides agree with TRBD1. The CDR3 has 13 amino acids. V lost 0 bases, J lost 9 bases, and 4 bases stayed unmatched. Germline V lookup: CDR1 MNHEY, CDR2 SVGAGI.

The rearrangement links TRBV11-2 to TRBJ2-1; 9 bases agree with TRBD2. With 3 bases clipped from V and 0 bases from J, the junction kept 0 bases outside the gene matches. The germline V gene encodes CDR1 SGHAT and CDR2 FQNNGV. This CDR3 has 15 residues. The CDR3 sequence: CASSFSGSSYNEQFF. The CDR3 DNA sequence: TGTGCCAGCAGCTTTAGCGGGAGCTCCTACAATGAGCAGTTCTTC.

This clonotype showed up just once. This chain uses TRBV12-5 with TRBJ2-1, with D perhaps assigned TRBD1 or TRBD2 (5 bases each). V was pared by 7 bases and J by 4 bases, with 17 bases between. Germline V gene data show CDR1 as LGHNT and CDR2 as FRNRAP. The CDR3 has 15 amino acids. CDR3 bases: TGTGCTAGTGCCCGGCCTAGGGACGCTTACAATGAGCAGTTCTTC. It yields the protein CASARPRDAYNEQFF. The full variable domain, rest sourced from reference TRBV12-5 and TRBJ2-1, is DARVTQTPRHKVTEMGQEVTMRCQPILGHNTVFWYRQTMMQGLELLAYFRNRAPLDDSGMPKDRFSAEMPDATLATLKIQPSEPRDSAVYFCASARPRDAYNEQFFGPGTRLTVL.

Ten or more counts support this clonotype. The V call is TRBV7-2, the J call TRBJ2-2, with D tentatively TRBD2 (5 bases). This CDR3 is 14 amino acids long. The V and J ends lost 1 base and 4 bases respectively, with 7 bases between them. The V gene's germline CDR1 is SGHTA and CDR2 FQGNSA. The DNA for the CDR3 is TGTGCCAGCAGCTTAGTGGGGAGCACCGGGGAGCTGTTTTTT. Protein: CASSLVGSTGELFF.

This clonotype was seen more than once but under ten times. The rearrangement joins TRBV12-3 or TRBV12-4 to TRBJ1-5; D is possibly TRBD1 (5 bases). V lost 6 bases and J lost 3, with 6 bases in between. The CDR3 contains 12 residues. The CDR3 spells CASRGDNQPQHF. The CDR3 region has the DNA TGTGCCAGCAGAGGGGACAATCAGCCCCAGCATTTT.

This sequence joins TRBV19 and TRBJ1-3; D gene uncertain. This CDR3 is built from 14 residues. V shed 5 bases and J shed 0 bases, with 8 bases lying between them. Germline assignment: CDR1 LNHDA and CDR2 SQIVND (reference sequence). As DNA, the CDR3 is TGTGCCAGTAGTTTGTCAAGCTCTGGAAACACCATATATTTT. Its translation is CASSLSSSGNTIYF.

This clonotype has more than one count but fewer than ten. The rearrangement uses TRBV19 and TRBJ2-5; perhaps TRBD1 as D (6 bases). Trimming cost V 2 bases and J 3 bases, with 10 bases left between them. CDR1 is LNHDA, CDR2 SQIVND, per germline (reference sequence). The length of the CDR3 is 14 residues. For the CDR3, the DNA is TGTGCCAGTAGTATACGGGACACCGAAGAGACCCAGTACTTC. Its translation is CASSIRDTEETQYF.

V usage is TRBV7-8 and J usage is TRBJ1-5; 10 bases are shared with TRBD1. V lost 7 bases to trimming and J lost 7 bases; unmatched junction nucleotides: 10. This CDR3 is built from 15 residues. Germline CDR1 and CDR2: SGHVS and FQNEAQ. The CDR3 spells CASNRDRGKRQPQHF. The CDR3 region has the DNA TGTGCCAGCAACCGGGACAGGGGTAAACGGCAGCCCCAGCATTTT.

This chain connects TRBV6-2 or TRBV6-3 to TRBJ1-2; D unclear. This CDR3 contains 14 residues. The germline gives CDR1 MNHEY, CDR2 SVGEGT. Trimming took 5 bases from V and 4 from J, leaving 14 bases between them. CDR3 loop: CASSMVLPPYGYTF. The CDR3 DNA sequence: TGTGCCAGCAGTATGGTCCTGCCACCCTATGGCTACACCTTC.

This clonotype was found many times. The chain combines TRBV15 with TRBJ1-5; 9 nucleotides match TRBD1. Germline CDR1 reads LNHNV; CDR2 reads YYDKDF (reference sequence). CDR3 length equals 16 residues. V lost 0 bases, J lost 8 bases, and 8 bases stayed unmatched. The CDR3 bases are TGTGCCACCAGCAGAGATTCGACAGGGGGTTGGGAGCCCCAGCATTTT. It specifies CATSRDSTGGWEPQHF.

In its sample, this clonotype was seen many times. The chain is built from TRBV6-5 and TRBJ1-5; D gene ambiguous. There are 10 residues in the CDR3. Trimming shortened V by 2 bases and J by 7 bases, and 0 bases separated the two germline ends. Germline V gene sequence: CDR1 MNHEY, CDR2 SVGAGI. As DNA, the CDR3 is TGTGCCAGCAGTTACCAGCCCCAGCATTTT. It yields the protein CASSYQPQHF.

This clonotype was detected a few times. Written as DNA, the CDR3 is TGTGCCAGCAGCCACGACCCCTACGAGCAGTACGTC. This encodes CASSHDPYEQYV. The J gene is TRBJ2-7, the V gene TRBV7-9; D is ambiguous. V lost 5 bases to trimming and J lost 2 bases, with 7 bases between them. Germline V gene data show CDR1 as SEHNR and CDR2 as FQNEAQ (reference sequence). The CDR3 is 12 residues long.

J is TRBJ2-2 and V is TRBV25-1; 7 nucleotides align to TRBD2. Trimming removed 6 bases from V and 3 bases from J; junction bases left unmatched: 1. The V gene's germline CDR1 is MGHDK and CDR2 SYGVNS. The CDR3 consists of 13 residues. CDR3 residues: CASSRGDTGELFF. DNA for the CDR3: TGTGCCAGCAGCCGGGGGGACACCGGGGAGCTGTTTTTT.

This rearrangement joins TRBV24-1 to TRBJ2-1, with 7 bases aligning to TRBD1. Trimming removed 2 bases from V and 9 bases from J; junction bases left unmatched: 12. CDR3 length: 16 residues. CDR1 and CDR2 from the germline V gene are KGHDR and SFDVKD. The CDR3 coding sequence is TGTGCCACCAGTGATTGGGGAACAGGGGATACGGGTGAGCAGTTCTTC. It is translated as CATSDWGTGDTGEQFF.

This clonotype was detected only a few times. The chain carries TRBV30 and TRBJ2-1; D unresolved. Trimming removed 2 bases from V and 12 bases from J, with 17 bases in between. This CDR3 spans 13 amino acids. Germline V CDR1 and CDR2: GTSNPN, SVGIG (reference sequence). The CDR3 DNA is TGTGCCTGGAGTAAACGAGTCCCCGTCGGGCAGTTCTTC. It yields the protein CAWSKRVPVGQFF.

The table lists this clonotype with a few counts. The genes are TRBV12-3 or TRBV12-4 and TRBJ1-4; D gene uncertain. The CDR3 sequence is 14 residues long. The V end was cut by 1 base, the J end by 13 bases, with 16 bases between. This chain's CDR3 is CASSLEVGLGGLFF. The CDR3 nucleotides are TGTGCCAGCAGTTTAGAAGTGGGTTTGGGCGGACTGTTTTTT.

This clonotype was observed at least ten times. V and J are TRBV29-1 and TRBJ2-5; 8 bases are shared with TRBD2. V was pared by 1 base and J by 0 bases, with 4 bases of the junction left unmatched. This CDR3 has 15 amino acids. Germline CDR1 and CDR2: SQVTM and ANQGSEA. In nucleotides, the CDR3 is TGCAGCGTTGAAGGAGGGCGGGGGGACCAAGAGACCCAGTACTTC. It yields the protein CSVEGGRGDQETQYF.

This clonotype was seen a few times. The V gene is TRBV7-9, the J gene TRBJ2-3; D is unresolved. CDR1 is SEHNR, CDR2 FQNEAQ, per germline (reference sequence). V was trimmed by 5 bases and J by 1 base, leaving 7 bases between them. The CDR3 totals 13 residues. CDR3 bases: TGTGCCAGCAGCCCTCAAGGCACAGATACGCAGTATTTT. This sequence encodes CASSPQGTDTQYF. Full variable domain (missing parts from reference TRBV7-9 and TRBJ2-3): DTGVSQNPRHKITKRGQNVTFRCDPISEHNRLYWYRQTLGQGPEFLTYFQNEAQLEKSRLLSDRFSAERPKGSFSTLEIQRTEQGDSAMYLCASSPQGTDTQYFGPGTRLTVL.

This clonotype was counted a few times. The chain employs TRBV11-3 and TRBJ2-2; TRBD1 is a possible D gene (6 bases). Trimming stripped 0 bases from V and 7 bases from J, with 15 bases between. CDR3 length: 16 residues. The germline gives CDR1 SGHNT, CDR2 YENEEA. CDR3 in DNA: TGTGCCAGCAGCTTAGACAGGGACACGTTTGGCGGGGAGCTGTTTTTT. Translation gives CASSLDRDTFGGELFF. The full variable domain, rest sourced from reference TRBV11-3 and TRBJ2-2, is EAGVVQSPRYKIIEKKQPVAFWCNPISGHNTLYWYLQNLGQGPELLIRYENEEAVDDSQLPKDRFSAERLKGVDSTLKIQPAELGDSAVYLCASSLDRDTFGGELFFGEGSRLTVL.

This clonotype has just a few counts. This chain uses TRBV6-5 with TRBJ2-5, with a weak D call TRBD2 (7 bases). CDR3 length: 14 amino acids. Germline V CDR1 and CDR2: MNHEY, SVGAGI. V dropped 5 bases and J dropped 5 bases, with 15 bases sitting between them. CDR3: CASSRGGAFETQYF. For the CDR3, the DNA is TGTGCCAGCAGTAGGGGGGGGGCCTTCGAGACCCAGTACTTC.

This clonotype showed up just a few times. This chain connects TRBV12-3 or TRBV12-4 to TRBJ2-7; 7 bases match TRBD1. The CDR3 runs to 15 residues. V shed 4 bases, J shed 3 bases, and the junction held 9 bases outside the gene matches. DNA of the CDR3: TGTGCCAGCAGTTCCGGACAGGCCTTCGACTACGAGCAGTACGTC. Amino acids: CASSSGQAFDYEQYV.

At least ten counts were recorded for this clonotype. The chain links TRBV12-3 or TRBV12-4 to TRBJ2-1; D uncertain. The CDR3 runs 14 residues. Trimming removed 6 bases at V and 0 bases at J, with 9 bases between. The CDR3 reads CASSSPSSYNEQFF. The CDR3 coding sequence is TGTGCCAGCAGCTCCCCGAGCTCCTACAATGAGCAGTTCTTC.

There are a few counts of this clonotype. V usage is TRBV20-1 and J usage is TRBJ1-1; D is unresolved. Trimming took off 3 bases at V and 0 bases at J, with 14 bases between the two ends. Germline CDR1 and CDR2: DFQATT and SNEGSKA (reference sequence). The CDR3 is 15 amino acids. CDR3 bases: TGCAGTGCTAGCTCTAGTAACCGACTGAACACTGAAGCTTTCTTT. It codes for CSASSSNRLNTEAFF.

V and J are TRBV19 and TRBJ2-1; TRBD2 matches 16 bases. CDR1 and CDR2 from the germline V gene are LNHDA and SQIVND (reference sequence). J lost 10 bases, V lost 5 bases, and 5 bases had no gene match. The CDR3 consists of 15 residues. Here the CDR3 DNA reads TGTGCCAGTAGTGCGGGACTAGCGGGGGGGAGAGAGCAGTTCTTC. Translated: CASSAGLAGGREQFF.

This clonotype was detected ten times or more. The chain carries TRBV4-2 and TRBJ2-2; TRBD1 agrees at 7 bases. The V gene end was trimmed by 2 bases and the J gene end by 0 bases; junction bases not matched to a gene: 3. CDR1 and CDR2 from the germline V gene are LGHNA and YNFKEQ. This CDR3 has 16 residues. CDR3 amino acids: CASSQRDSTNTGELFF. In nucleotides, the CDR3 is TGTGCCAGCAGCCAACGGGACAGCACGAACACCGGGGAGCTGTTTTTT.

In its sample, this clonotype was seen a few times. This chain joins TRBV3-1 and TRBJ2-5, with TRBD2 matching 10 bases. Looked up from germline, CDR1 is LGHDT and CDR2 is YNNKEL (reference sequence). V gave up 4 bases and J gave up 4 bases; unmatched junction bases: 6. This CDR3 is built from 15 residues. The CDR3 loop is CASSPLTSGLETQYF. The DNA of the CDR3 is TGTGCCAGCAGCCCGCTGACTAGCGGGTTAGAGACCCAGTACTTC.

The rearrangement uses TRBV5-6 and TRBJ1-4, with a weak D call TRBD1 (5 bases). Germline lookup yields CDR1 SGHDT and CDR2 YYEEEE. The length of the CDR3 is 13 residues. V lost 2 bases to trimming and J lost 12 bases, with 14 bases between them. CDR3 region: CASSFGAGGELFF. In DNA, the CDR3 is TGTGCCAGCAGCTTTGGGGCCGGGGGGGAACTGTTTTTT.

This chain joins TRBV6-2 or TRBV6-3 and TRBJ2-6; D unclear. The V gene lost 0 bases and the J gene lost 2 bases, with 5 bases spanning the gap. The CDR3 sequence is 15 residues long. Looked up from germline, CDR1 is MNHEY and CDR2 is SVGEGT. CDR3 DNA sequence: TGTGCCAGCAGTTACTCAGTCACTGGGGCCAACGTCCTGACTTTC. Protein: CASSYSVTGANVLTF.

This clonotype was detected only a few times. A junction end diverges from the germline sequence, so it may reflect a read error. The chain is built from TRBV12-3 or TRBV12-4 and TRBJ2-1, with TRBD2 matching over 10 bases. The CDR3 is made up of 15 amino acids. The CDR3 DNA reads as TGTGCCAGCAGTCTATCTAGCGGGGGCTACTATGAGCAGTTCTTC. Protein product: CASSLSSGGYYEQFF.